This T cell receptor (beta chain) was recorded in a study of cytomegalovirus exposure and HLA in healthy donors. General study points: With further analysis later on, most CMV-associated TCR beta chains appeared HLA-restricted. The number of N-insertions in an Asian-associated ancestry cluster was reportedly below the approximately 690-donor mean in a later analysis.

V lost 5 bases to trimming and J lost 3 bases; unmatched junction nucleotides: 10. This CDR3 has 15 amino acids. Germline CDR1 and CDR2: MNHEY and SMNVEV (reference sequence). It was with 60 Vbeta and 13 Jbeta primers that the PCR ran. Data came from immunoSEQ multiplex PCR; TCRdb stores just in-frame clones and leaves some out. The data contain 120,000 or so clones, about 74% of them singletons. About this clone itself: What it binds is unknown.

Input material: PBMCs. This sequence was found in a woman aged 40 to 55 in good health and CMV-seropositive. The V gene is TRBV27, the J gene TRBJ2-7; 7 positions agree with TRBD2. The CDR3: CASSVGLGRGYEQYF. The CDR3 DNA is TGTGCCAGCAGTGTGGGATTGGGGAGGGGCTACGAGCAGTACTTC.